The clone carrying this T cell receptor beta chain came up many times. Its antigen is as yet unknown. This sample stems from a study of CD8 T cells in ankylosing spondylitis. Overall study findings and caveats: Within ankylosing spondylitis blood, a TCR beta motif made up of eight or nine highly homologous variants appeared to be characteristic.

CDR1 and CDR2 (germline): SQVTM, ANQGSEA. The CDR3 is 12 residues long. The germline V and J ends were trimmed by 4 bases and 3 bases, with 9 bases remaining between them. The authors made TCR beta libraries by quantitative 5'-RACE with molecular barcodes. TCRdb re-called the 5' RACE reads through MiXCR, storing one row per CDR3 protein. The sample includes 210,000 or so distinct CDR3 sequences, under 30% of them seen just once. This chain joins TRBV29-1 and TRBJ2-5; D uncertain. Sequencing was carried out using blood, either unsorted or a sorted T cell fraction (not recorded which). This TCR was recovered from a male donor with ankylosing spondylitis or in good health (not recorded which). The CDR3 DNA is TGCAGCGTTGTTGGCCCCGAAGAGACCCAGTACTTC. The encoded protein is CSVVGPEETQYF.